This T cell receptor beta chain was sequenced in a study of control samples from healthy donors and cancer patients. The CDR3 totals 13 residues. Deletions cut 2 bases from V and 3 bases from J, with 8 bases between. Germline V gives CDR1 SGHNT, CDR2 YYREEE (reference sequence). Assay: immunoSEQ multiplex PCR; the TCRdb copy retains only in-frame clones and omits some. Among 150,000 to 200,000 clones listed, around 88% were seen once. This TCR derives from a woman in her twenties or thirties in good health. Sequenced: blood. This sequence joins TRBV5-4 and TRBJ1-2; D gene ambiguous. In DNA form, the CDR3 reads TGTGCCAGCAGCTTCGGGCAGGACTATGGCTACACCTTC. It translates to CASSFGQDYGYTF.